One sample yielded the 21 T cell receptor beta chains listed below, sequenced in a study of T cell repertoires in cytomegalovirus infection. TCRdb analysed the reads with MiXCR anew, one entry per CDR3 protein. The sample contains roughly 500,000 distinct CDR3 sequences, roughly 46% of which appear only once. These TCRs are of unknown antigen specificity. Source: cultured PBMCs, taken from culture after CMV antigen stimulation. The receptors were sampled from a human donor in good health (CMV status not recorded). Some clones in this sample may be carry-over from other donors' samples.

V is TRBV7-2 and J is TRBJ2-3; D is possibly TRBD2 (5 bases). Trimming took off 4 bases at V and 0 bases at J, with 8 bases between the two ends. CDR1 and CDR2 (germline): SGHTA, FQGNSA. This CDR3 has 14 amino acids. The CDR3 bases are TGTGCCAGCAGCTCCTGGACTAGCACAGATACGCAGTATTTT. This codes for CASSSWTSTDTQYF.

The CDR3 loop is CASRAGLAGVREQFF. The CDR3 DNA reads TGTGCCAGCAGGGCTGGACTAGCGGGAGTCCGAGAGCAGTTCTTC. This chain uses TRBV2 with TRBJ2-1, with TRBD2 identical over 13 bases. The CDR3 covers 15 residues. V lost 6 bases, J lost 10 bases, and 9 bases stayed unmatched. Germline-derived CDR1 and CDR2 are SNHLY and FYNNEI.

Only one count was recorded for this clonotype. This sequence joins TRBV7-2 and TRBJ2-3, with a weak D call TRBD2 (5 bases). The CDR3 runs 13 residues. V was trimmed by 5 bases and J by 6 bases, leaving 12 bases between them. The V gene's germline CDR1 is SGHTA and CDR2 FQGNSA. CDR3 protein: CASSTRTDDTQYF. CDR3 DNA: TGTGCCAGCAGCACCCGGACTGATGATACGCAGTATTTT.

This chain links TRBV3-1 with TRBJ1-2; the D is unclear. The V end lost 4 bases, the J end lost 4 bases, and 10 bases lay between the germline ends. Germline CDR1 reads LGHDT; CDR2 reads YNNKEL (reference sequence). This CDR3 is built from 13 residues. The CDR3 spells CASSRSPFYGYTF. The CDR3 DNA is TGTGCCAGCAGCCGGAGCCCTTTCTATGGCTACACCTTC.

This clonotype appeared once. The chain recombines TRBV4-3 with TRBJ2-2; maybe TRBD2 (6 bases). Germline V gene data show CDR1 as LGHNA and CDR2 as YSLEER. Trimming shortened V by 0 bases and J by 10 bases, and 9 bases separated the two germline ends. CDR3 length equals 13 residues. Here the CDR3 DNA reads TGCGCCAGCAGCCAAGATGGAGGGACGGAGCTGTTTTTT. This encodes CASSQDGGTELFF.

DNA of the CDR3: TGTGCCAGTAGAAAAACAGGGGTAGCGAGTGATCAGCCCCAGCATTTT. Protein product: CASRKTGVASDQPQHF. The chain uses TRBV19 and TRBJ1-5; 7 bases agree with TRBD1. With 6 bases clipped from V and 5 bases from J, the junction kept 13 bases outside the gene matches. This CDR3 spans 16 amino acids. Germline values: CDR1 LNHDA, CDR2 SQIVND (reference sequence).

The chain couples TRBV2 to TRBJ2-4; the D gene could be TRBD1 or TRBD2 (6 bases each). Germline CDR1 SNHLY, CDR2 FYNNEI. The CDR3 is made up of 15 amino acids. V was cut by 5 bases and J by 5 bases, with 16 bases left in between. The CDR3 loop is CASSLAGEAQNIQYF. The CDR3 DNA reads as TGTGCCAGCAGTCTGGCAGGGGAGGCCCAAAACATTCAGTACTTC.

This clonotype came up a few times. The chain recombines TRBV18 with TRBJ1-4; D is unresolved. The CDR3 runs to 13 residues. The V gene lost 4 bases and the J gene lost 8 bases, with 11 bases spanning the gap. The V gene's germline CDR1 is KGHSH and CDR2 LQKENI. The CDR3 nucleotides are TGTGCCAGCTCACGAGTGATTAGGGAAAAACTGTTTTTT. Translation: CASSRVIREKLFF.

The chain combines TRBV6-8 with TRBJ1-3, with D possibly TRBD1 on 5 matching bases. V gave up 0 bases and J gave up 4 bases, with 16 bases separating them. In germline, CDR1 is MNHGY, CDR2 SAAAGT. CDR3 length: 17 residues. CDR3 loop: CASSYSPRQIPGNTIYF. CDR3 bases: TGTGCCAGCAGTTACTCGCCGCGACAGATACCCGGAAACACCATATATTTT.

The chain combines TRBV6-1 with TRBJ2-5; D may match TRBD1 or TRBD2 (5 bases each). Germline CDR1 is MNHNS and CDR2 is SASEGT. The CDR3 runs 13 residues. Trimming removed 7 bases from V and 2 bases from J, with 11 bases in between. The CDR3 loop reads CASTEGQQETQYF. The CDR3 DNA follows: TGTGCCAGCACCGAGGGGCAGCAAGAGACCCAGTACTTC.

A few counts support this clonotype. The V and J genes are TRBV19 and TRBJ1-3, with a weak D call TRBD1 (6 bases). Trimming removed 4 bases from V and 0 bases from J, with 10 bases in between. Germline values: CDR1 LNHDA, CDR2 SQIVND (reference sequence). This CDR3 spans 15 amino acids. This CDR3 reads CASSTDSFSGNTIYF. DNA of the CDR3: TGTGCCAGTAGTACGGACAGCTTCTCTGGAAACACCATATATTTT.

Only a few counts were recorded for this clonotype. The gene calls are TRBV7-2 and TRBJ2-3; TRBD1 matches 8 bases. Trimming cost V 5 bases and J 5 bases; bases outside gene matches: 6. CDR1 is SGHTA and CDR2 is FQGNSA in the germline V gene. The CDR3 runs to 14 residues. The CDR3: CASSLQGARDTQYF. CDR3 nucleotide sequence: TGTGCCAGCAGCCTCCAGGGGGCGCGAGATACGCAGTATTTT.

Of note for this clonotype: A junction end diverges from the germline sequence, so it may reflect a read error. The V call is TRBV7-6, the J call TRBJ2-1, with a tentative D call TRBD1 (5 bases). The germline CDR1 and CDR2 sequences are SGHVS and FNYEAQ. CDR3 length: 8 residues. CDR3 sequence reads: CASGPRVF. The CDR3 DNA reads TGTGCCAGCGGACCCAGGGTTTTC.

This clonotype has just one count. The chain recombines TRBV7-4 with TRBJ2-3, with unresolved D. The CDR3 is made up of 16 amino acids. Germline V lookup: CDR1 SGHVT, CDR2 SQSDAQ. V was pared by 7 bases and J by 0 bases, with 17 bases between. The CDR3 DNA is TGTGCCAGCAACAGAAAGTCCGCGTCTAGCACAGATACGCAGTATTTT. Encoded protein: CASNRKSASSTDTQYF.

This clonotype was seen a single time. V usage is TRBV19 and J usage is TRBJ2-4; 7 nucleotides line up with TRBD2. Germline lookup yields CDR1 LNHDA and CDR2 SQIVND (reference sequence). The CDR3 is made up of 13 amino acids. Trimming removed 3 bases from V and 8 bases from J; junction bases left unmatched: 4. CDR3 region: CASSIRAGDIQYF. The CDR3 DNA reads TGTGCCAGTAGTATCCGGGCGGGGGACATTCAGTACTTC.

This rearrangement joins TRBV4-3 to TRBJ2-3; a possible D gene is TRBD2 (5 bases). Trimming removed 1 base at V and 2 bases at J, with 13 bases between. Germline values: CDR1 LGHNA, CDR2 YSLEER. The CDR3 totals 16 residues. The CDR3 is CASSQVLGADTDTQYF. As DNA, the CDR3 is TGCGCCAGCAGCCAAGTACTGGGAGCAGACACAGATACGCAGTATTTT.

The chain is built from TRBV7-2 and TRBJ2-7; D is perhaps TRBD1 (5 bases). Trimming left V 3 bases short and J 3 bases short, with 18 bases between. The V gene's germline CDR1 is SGHTA and CDR2 FQGNSA. The CDR3 is 16 amino acids. CDR3: CASSFSSAGPFYEQYF. The DNA for the CDR3 is TGTGCCAGCAGCTTTTCATCGGCAGGGCCGTTCTACGAGCAGTACTTC.

This CDR3 is CSARLRRSYNEQFF. The CDR3 DNA reads TGCAGTGCTAGATTGAGGCGATCCTACAATGAGCAGTTCTTC. V usage is TRBV20-1 and J usage is TRBJ2-1; D uncertain. This CDR3 is 14 amino acids long. Germline V gene lookup returns CDR1 DFQATT and CDR2 SNEGSKA (reference sequence). The V gene lost 2 bases and the J gene lost 1 base, with 9 bases spanning the gap.

The J gene is TRBJ2-7, the V gene TRBV6-5; 7 nucleotides align to TRBD1. The CDR3 has 14 amino acids. CDR1 and CDR2 (germline): MNHEY, SVGAGI. V shed 2 bases, J shed 3 bases, and the junction held 4 bases outside the gene matches. CDR3 loop: CASSYLRQGYEQYF. The DNA for the CDR3 is TGTGCCAGCAGTTACCTTCGACAGGGCTACGAGCAGTACTTC.

This rearrangement joins TRBV29-1 to TRBJ2-3; D unclear. Trimming cost V 7 bases and J 2 bases, with 13 bases left between them. The CDR3 spans 13 residues. Germline V gene sequence: CDR1 SQVTM, CDR2 ANQGSEA. This chain's CDR3 is CSALGSYTDTQYF. For the CDR3, the DNA is TGCAGCGCCCTAGGATCCTACACAGATACGCAGTATTTT.

This clonotype came up a few times. The V gene is TRBV4-1, the J gene TRBJ2-1; 9 nucleotides agree with TRBD1. CDR1 MGHRA and CDR2 YSYEKL come from the germline V gene. V shed 4 bases and J 5 bases; nucleotides not matched to a gene: 6. The CDR3 runs to 15 residues. CDR3 region: CASSLDRGPNNEQFF. Written as DNA, the CDR3 is TGCGCCAGCAGCCTGGACAGGGGACCTAACAATGAGCAGTTCTTC.